Listed here are 16 T cell receptor beta chains from one sample, sequenced in a study of blood T cell repertoires in COVID-19. The data were produced by immunoSEQ multiplex PCR, yet TCRdb's version contains in-frame clones alone and is incomplete. The profile shows around 110,000 clones, more than 70% of them singletons. What was sequenced was peripheral blood. These receptors were taken from a man aged 40-55 years with active or convalescent COVID-19.

The J gene is TRBJ2-7, the V gene TRBV7-9, with 9 bases matching TRBD1. V was clipped by 8 bases and J by 3 bases; unmatched bases: 14. CDR3 length: 16 residues. The germline V gene encodes CDR1 SEHNR and CDR2 FQNEAQ (reference sequence). The CDR3 bases are TGTGCCAGCTCCAAGACCCGGGACAGGGATCACTACGAGCAGTACTTC. Translated, it gives CASSKTRDRDHYEQYF. The full variable domain, in which reference TRBV7-9 and TRBJ2-7 provide the parts outside the CDR3, is DTGVSQNPRHKITKRGQNVTFRCDPISEHNRLYWYRQTLGQGPEFLTYFQNEAQLEKSRLLSDRFSAERPKGSFSTLEIQRTEQGDSAMYLCASSKTRDRDHYEQYFGPGTRLTVT.

The chain combines TRBV7-2 with TRBJ2-3, with 9 bases fitting TRBD2. This CDR3 is 17 amino acids long. The germline V gene has CDR1 SGHTA and CDR2 FQGNSA. J lost 2 bases, V lost 0 bases, and 6 bases had no gene match. The CDR3 here is CASSLAVAGVITDTQYF. Written as DNA, the CDR3 is TGTGCCAGCAGCTTAGCAGTAGCGGGAGTGATCACAGATACGCAGTATTTT.

The chain carries TRBV15 and TRBJ1-5; D ambiguous. Germline V gene lookup returns CDR1 LNHNV and CDR2 YYDKDF (reference sequence). Deletions cut 0 bases from V and 1 base from J, with 19 bases between. The CDR3 is 19 amino acids. CDR3 sequence (DNA): TGTGCCACCAGCAGAGATAGGCCCGTGGGCGCTCTGAGCAATCAGCCCCAGCATTTT. Translated: CATSRDRPVGALSNQPQHF.

Here the CDR3 DNA reads TGTGCCAGCAGTTTGGGGCTCGGTGGAAGCAACTATGGCTACACCTTC. This encodes CASSLGLGGSNYGYTF. V gene TRBV28 combines with J gene TRBJ1-2, with D possibly matching TRBD1 (5 bases). This CDR3 is built from 16 residues. The V and J ends lost 3 bases and 2 bases respectively, with 16 bases between them. Germline CDR1 and CDR2: MDHEN and SYDVKM.

V and J are TRBV28 and TRBJ2-7, with 10 bases matching TRBD1. The germline V gene has CDR1 MDHEN and CDR2 SYDVKM. V shed 5 bases and J 3 bases; nucleotides not matched to a gene: 13. This CDR3 has 17 residues. For the CDR3, the DNA is TGTGCCAGCAGTCCGGGACAGGGGAGGAGAGCCTTCTACGAGCAGTACTTC. Its protein product is CASSPGQGRRAFYEQYF.

The rearrangement joins TRBV7-2 to TRBJ1-3, with 7 bases lining up with TRBD1. The CDR3 length is 17 residues. Unmatched junction bases numbered 13, after V lost 4 bases and J lost 4 bases. CDR1 and CDR2 (germline): SGHTA, FQGNSA. The DNA of the CDR3 is TGTGCCAGCAGCTGGAGGCCAGGGGGAGGATCGGGAAACACCATATATTTT. Translating gives CASSWRPGGGSGNTIYF.

V usage is TRBV6-2 or TRBV6-3 and J usage is TRBJ2-1; maybe TRBD2 (6 bases). The CDR3 spans 14 residues. CDR1 is MNHEY and CDR2 is SVGEGT in the germline V gene. Trimming removed 4 bases at V and 5 bases at J, with 12 bases between. The CDR3 spells CASSSWEVDNEQFF. In DNA, the CDR3 is TGTGCCAGCAGTTCGTGGGAGGTAGACAATGAGCAGTTCTTC.

The rearrangement joins TRBV9 to TRBJ2-5; the match to TRBD1 covers 10 bases. V was pared by 3 bases and J by 5 bases, with 7 bases of the junction left unmatched. This CDR3 has 15 amino acids. Germline CDR1 is SGDLS and CDR2 is YYNGEE. CDR3 loop: CASSALTGGSETQYF. The CDR3 DNA follows: TGTGCCAGCAGCGCGTTGACAGGGGGCAGTGAGACCCAGTACTTC.

CDR3 nucleotide sequence: TGTGCCAGCAGCTCCCGACAGCCTACTGCTAATGAAAAACTGTTTTTT. It translates to CASSSRQPTANEKLFF. The genes are TRBV7-2 and TRBJ1-4; weak D call: TRBD1 (5 bases). The CDR3 contains 16 residues. Germline CDR1 SGHTA, CDR2 FQGNSA. Trimming took 4 bases from V and 3 from J, leaving 15 bases between them.

This sequence joins TRBV30 and TRBJ1-1; 7 nucleotides agree with TRBD1. The V gene end was trimmed by 5 bases and the J gene end by 3 bases; junction bases not matched to a gene: 3. CDR1 and CDR2 from the germline V gene are GTSNPN and SVGIG (reference sequence). CDR3 size: 12 residues. The CDR3 loop reads CAWDRAYTEAFF. The CDR3 DNA is TGTGCCTGGGACAGGGCATACACTGAAGCTTTCTTT.

This chain connects TRBV7-2 to TRBJ2-7; 8 positions match TRBD1. J lost 5 bases, V lost 5 bases, and 2 bases had no gene match. There are 12 residues in the CDR3. Looked up from germline, CDR1 is SGHTA and CDR2 is FQGNSA. CDR3 nucleotides: TGTGCCAGCAGCCGGACAGGGAACGAGCAGTACTTC. Its protein product is CASSRTGNEQYF.

The chain is built from TRBV10-3 and TRBJ2-1; 7 bases are shared with TRBD2. This CDR3 has 14 residues. The V segment lost 6 bases and the J segment 5 bases; nucleotides outside the gene matches: 7. Germline V gives CDR1 ENHRY, CDR2 SYGVKD. This CDR3 reads CAIRTKRDNNEQFF. CDR3 nucleotides: TGTGCCATCAGGACTAAGCGGGATAACAATGAGCAGTTCTTC.

V and J are TRBV10-3 and TRBJ1-4; the match to TRBD1 covers 9 bases. Unmatched junction bases numbered 4, after V lost 1 base and J lost 7 bases. The CDR3 is made up of 15 amino acids. Germline V lookup: CDR1 ENHRY, CDR2 SYGVKD. CDR3 sequence: CAISELGTGSEKLFF. As DNA, the CDR3 is TGTGCCATCAGTGAGTTGGGGACAGGGAGTGAAAAACTGTTTTTT.

This clone was found many times. The V gene is TRBV9, the J gene TRBJ1-5, with D uncertain. The germline V and J ends were trimmed by 3 bases and 2 bases, with 9 bases remaining between them. The CDR3 has 14 amino acids. The germline CDR1 and CDR2 sequences are SGDLS and YYNGEE. The CDR3 region has the DNA TGTGCCAGCAGCGCCCACAGTGGCAATCAGCCCCAGCATTTT. It is translated as CASSAHSGNQPQHF.

The chain couples TRBV27 to TRBJ2-1, with 12 bases aligning to TRBD1. V lost 6 bases to trimming and J lost 8 bases; unmatched junction nucleotides: 5. CDR3 length: 14 amino acids. CDR1 is MNHEY and CDR2 is SMNVEV in the germline V gene (reference sequence). The CDR3 region is CASSTGQGAYEQFF. CDR3 DNA sequence: TGTGCCAGCAGCACGGGACAGGGGGCTTATGAGCAGTTCTTC.

V usage is TRBV27 and J usage is TRBJ2-3; 10 bases match TRBD2. Germline values: CDR1 MNHEY, CDR2 SMNVEV (reference sequence). With V trimmed by 5 bases and J by 5 bases, 16 bases remained unmatched. The CDR3 length is 18 residues. DNA of the CDR3: TGTGCCAGCAGTCCTTCGGTTGAAGCGGGAGGGCCGGGAGATACGCAGTATTTT. This encodes CASSPSVEAGGPGDTQYF.